The 14 T cell receptor beta chains below were found in one sample sequenced in a study of vaccination and CD4 T cells after COVID-19. Sequenced with the Oncomine TCR Beta short-read assay was DNA taken from cultured CD4+ T cells. Using its own MiXCR run on the PCR reads, TCRdb lists one record per CDR3 protein. The sample records about 18,000 distinct CDR3 sequences, 58% being singletons. As to treatment: roughly ten-day PBMC culture with coronavirus spike peptide pools or control peptides (ViraFEST assay). These receptors' targets are unknown. Sequenced material: CD4+ T cells from blood, cultured in vitro, taken before SARS-CoV-2 vaccination. Source of these receptors: a human donor who had recovered from COVID-19.

The gene calls are TRBV6-1 and TRBJ1-1, with no clear D. The V gene's germline CDR1 is MNHNS and CDR2 SASEGT. This CDR3 region has 14 residues. The germline V and J ends were trimmed by 8 bases and 2 bases, with 15 bases remaining between them. CDR3: CASSFRPHNTEAFF. In DNA, the CDR3 is TGTGCCAGCTCCTTCCGGCCACATAACACTGAAGCTTTCTTT.

This clonotype turned up a few times. The chain combines TRBV20-1 with TRBJ1-2; 7 positions agree with TRBD1. Germline-derived CDR1 and CDR2 are DFQATT and SNEGSKA (reference sequence). The CDR3 spans 12 residues. The ends lost 7 bases at V and 5 bases at J; junction bases unmatched: 7. As DNA, the CDR3 is TGCAGTGGTAGGGGGCTACGGTATGGCTACACCTTC. The encoded protein is CSGRGLRYGYTF.

The rearrangement joins TRBV7-9 to TRBJ1-2; D is uncertain. Germline V gene sequence: CDR1 SEHNR, CDR2 FQNEAQ (reference sequence). V lost 3 bases, J lost 1 base, and 12 bases lay in between. CDR3 length: 15 residues. The CDR3 region has the DNA TGTGCCAGCAGCTTGACGGGCCCCATTAACTATGGCTACACCTTC. Protein sequence: CASSLTGPINYGYTF.

The V gene is TRBV28, the J gene TRBJ1-2, with TRBD1 matching 7 bases. This CDR3 is 15 amino acids long. Germline V gives CDR1 MDHEN, CDR2 SYDVKM. The junction had 11 bases not matched to a gene; V was cut back by 6 bases and J by 4 bases. This chain's CDR3 is CASSLWDRDSYGYTF. CDR3 coding DNA: TGTGCCAGCAGCCTATGGGACAGAGACAGCTATGGCTACACCTTC.

The chain has TRBV20-1 and TRBJ2-2, with 8 bases identical to TRBD2. CDR3 length equals 12 residues. Per germline, CDR1 DFQATT and CDR2 SNEGSKA (reference sequence). The CDR3 sequence: CGRGGQVGELFF. In nucleotides, the CDR3 is TGCGGACGGGGGGGCCAGGTCGGGGAGCTGTTTTTT.

The chain couples TRBV6-4 to TRBJ2-1, with 11 bases lining up with TRBD2. The CDR3 is 15 amino acids. The ends lost 3 bases at V and 5 bases at J; junction bases unmatched: 3. Per the germline V gene, CDR1 is MRHNA and CDR2 is SNTAGT. The CDR3 loop reads CASSETSGSHNEQFF. CDR3 coding DNA: TGTGCCAGCAGTGAAACTAGCGGGAGCCACAATGAGCAGTTCTTC.

This clonotype counts as large. The chain carries TRBV7-9 and TRBJ2-2, with TRBD1 identical over 7 bases. CDR1 is SEHNR and CDR2 is FQNEAQ in the germline V gene (reference sequence). The J segment lost 6 bases and the V segment lost 5 bases, leaving 6 bases of the junction unmatched. The CDR3 runs 14 residues. CDR3 DNA sequence: TGTGCCAGCAGCCGCGACAGGGCCTCCGGGGAGCTGTTTTTT. Protein product: CASSRDRASGELFF. Drawing the rest from reference TRBV7-9 and TRBJ2-2, the complete variable domain is DTGVSQNPRHKITKRGQNVTFRCDPISEHNRLYWYRQTLGQGPEFLTYFQNEAQLEKSRLLSDRFSAERPKGSFSTLEIQRTEQGDSAMYLCASSRDRASGELFFGEGSRLTVL.

The J gene is TRBJ1-4, the V gene TRBV19; TRBD1 might be the D (6 bases). V lost 6 bases, J lost 8 bases, and 16 bases lay in between. CDR1 is LNHDA and CDR2 is SQIVND in the germline V gene (reference sequence). The CDR3 is made up of 14 amino acids. CDR3 sequence (DNA): TGTGCCAGTAGCAGGCGGGGGCTAGAGGAAAAACTGTTTTTT. This sequence encodes CASSRRGLEEKLFF.

The chain is built from TRBV4-2 and TRBJ2-5; TRBD2 matches 8 bases. With 0 bases clipped from V and 1 base from J, the junction kept 10 bases outside the gene matches. CDR1 is LGHNA and CDR2 is YNFKEQ in the germline V gene. The CDR3 runs 18 residues. CDR3 nucleotide sequence: TGTGCCAGCAGCCAAGATGCCCCTCAGCGGGAGACCCAAGAGACCCAGTACTTC. It yields the protein CASSQDAPQRETQETQYF.

This chain uses TRBV20-1 with TRBJ2-7; either TRBD1 or TRBD2 may supply D (5 bases each). V lost 0 bases and J lost 3, with 12 bases in between. The CDR3 totals 14 residues. From germline, CDR1 is DFQATT and CDR2 SNEGSKA (reference sequence). The CDR3 region has the DNA TGCAGTGCTAGAGATTATGGGGGACGCTACGAGCAGTACTTC. Encoded protein: CSARDYGGRYEQYF.

The rearrangement uses TRBV28 and TRBJ1-4; 9 bases match TRBD1. The CDR3 covers 14 residues. Losses at the gene ends were 10 bases for V and 7 bases for J; bases not matched to a gene: 10. Germline V gene sequence: CDR1 MDHEN, CDR2 SYDVKM. This CDR3 reads CAIQGAGVSEKLFF. DNA for the CDR3: TGTGCCATACAGGGGGCTGGCGTAAGTGAAAAACTGTTTTTT. The full variable domain, with the rest looked up from reference TRBV28 and TRBJ1-4, is DVKVTQSSRYLVKRTGEKVFLECVQDMDHENMFWYRQDPGLGLRLIYFSYDVKMKEKGDIPEGYSVSREKKERFSLILESASTNQTSMYLCAIQGAGVSEKLFFGSGTQLSVL.

The rearrangement links TRBV20-1 to TRBJ2-7, with 7 bases matching TRBD2. Germline V gives CDR1 DFQATT, CDR2 SNEGSKA (reference sequence). The CDR3 contains 17 residues. Trimming took 3 bases from V and 2 from J; bases not matched to a gene: 16. The CDR3 DNA reads as TGCAGTGCTAGGGGGGGGGTACAGCGGAGAAACGCCTACGAGCAGTACTTC. Translated, it gives CSARGGVQRRNAYEQYF.

This clonotype was counted between two and nine times. The genes are TRBV5-5 and TRBJ1-6, with D uncertain. The CDR3 consists of 15 residues. From germline, CDR1 is SGHKS and CDR2 YYEKEE (reference sequence). Trimming shortened V by 4 bases and J by 9 bases, and 17 bases separated the two germline ends. CDR3 coding DNA: TGTGCCAGCAGCATTGTCGAGGTTCTCGGTTCACCCCTCCACTTT. This translates into CASSIVEVLGSPLHF.

The V and J genes are TRBV2 and TRBJ2-7; 10 bases agree with TRBD2. Per the germline V gene, CDR1 is SNHLY and CDR2 is FYNNEI. V dropped 3 bases and J dropped 3; count of bases not matched to a gene: 14. The CDR3 runs 18 residues. The DNA for the CDR3 is TGTGCCAGCAGTGATACACTAGCGGGATCTGTAAAGGGCTACGAGCAGTACTTC. Protein product: CASSDTLAGSVKGYEQYF.